Included here is one T cell receptor beta chain sequence, with context. Each CDR3 protein gets one entry after TCRdb re-called the 5' RACE reads with MiXCR. The data hold 53,000 or so distinct CDR3 sequences, with about 15% observed a single time. The data are from a study of T cells of healthy individuals. Germline-derived CDR1 and CDR2 are SGHRS and YFSETQ. This CDR3 spans 13 amino acids. Trimming took 1 base from V and 8 from J, leaving 12 bases between them. J is TRBJ1-2 and V is TRBV5-1; tentatively, D is TRBD1 (5 bases). The TCR originated in a human donor in good health. In nucleotides, the CDR3 is TGCGCCAGCAGCTTGAGTCAGGGCGGCGGCTACACCTTC. Its protein is CASSLSQGGGYTF.